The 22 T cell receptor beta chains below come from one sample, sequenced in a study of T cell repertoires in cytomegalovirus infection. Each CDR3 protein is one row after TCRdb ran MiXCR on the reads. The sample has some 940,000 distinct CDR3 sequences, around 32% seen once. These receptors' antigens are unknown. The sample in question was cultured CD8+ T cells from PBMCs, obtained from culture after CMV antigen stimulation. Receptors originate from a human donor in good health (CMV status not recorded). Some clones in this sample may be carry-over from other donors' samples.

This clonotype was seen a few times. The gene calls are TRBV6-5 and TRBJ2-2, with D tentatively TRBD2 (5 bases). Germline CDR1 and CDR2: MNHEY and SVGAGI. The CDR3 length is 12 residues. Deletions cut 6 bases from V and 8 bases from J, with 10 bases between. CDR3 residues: CASRERGGELFF. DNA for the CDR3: TGTGCCAGCAGAGAACGAGGGGGGGAGCTGTTTTTT.

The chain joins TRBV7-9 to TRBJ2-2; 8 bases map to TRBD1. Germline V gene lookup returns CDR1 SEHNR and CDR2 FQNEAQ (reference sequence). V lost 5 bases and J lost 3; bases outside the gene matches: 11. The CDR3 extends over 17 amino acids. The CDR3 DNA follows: TGTGCCAGCAGCCCCGCCCCGACAGGGGTGGACACCGGGGAGCTGTTTTTT. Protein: CASSPAPTGVDTGELFF. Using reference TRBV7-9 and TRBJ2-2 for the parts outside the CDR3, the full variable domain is DTGVSQNPRHKITKRGQNVTFRCDPISEHNRLYWYRQTLGQGPEFLTYFQNEAQLEKSRLLSDRFSAERPKGSFSTLEIQRTEQGDSAMYLCASSPAPTGVDTGELFFGEGSRLTVL.

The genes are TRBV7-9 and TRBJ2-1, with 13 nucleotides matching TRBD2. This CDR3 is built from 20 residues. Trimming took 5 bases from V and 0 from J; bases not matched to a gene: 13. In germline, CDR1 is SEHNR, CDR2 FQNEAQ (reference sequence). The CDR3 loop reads CASSTPKGLAGRNSYNEQFF. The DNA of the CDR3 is TGTGCCAGCAGCACACCAAAGGGACTAGCGGGGCGGAACTCCTACAATGAGCAGTTCTTC. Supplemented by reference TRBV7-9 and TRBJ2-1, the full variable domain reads DTGVSQNPRHKITKRGQNVTFRCDPISEHNRLYWYRQTLGQGPEFLTYFQNEAQLEKSRLLSDRFSAERPKGSFSTLEIQRTEQGDSAMYLCASSTPKGLAGRNSYNEQFFGPGTRLTVL.

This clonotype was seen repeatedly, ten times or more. CDR3 in amino acids: CASSTGTGLLQDTQYF. CDR3 sequence (DNA): TGTGCCAGCAGCACCGGGACAGGGCTCCTCCAAGATACGCAGTATTTT. This rearrangement joins TRBV7-8 to TRBJ2-3; TRBD1 agrees at 9 bases. The CDR3 extends over 16 amino acids. V dropped 5 bases and J dropped 5; count of bases not matched to a gene: 11. Germline CDR1 SGHVS, CDR2 FQNEAQ.

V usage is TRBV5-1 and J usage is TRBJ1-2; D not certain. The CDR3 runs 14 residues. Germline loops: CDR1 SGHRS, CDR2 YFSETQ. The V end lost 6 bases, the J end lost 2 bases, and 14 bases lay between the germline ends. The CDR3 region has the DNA TGCGCCAGCACCGCCGTGACGGGGAACTATGGCTACACCTTC. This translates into CASTAVTGNYGYTF.

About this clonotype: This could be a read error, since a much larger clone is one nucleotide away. The chain's CDR3 is CASSTAGWGAHSSYNEQFF. CDR3 nucleotides: TGTGCCAGCAGCACAGCTGGGTGGGGGGCCCACAGCTCCTACAATGAGCAGTTCTTC. The gene calls are TRBV7-2 and TRBJ2-1; the D gene could be TRBD1 or TRBD2 (6 bases each). CDR1 and CDR2 from the germline V gene are SGHTA and FQGNSA. The ends were cut back, 5 bases at V and 0 bases at J, with 23 bases in the middle. The CDR3 contains 19 residues.

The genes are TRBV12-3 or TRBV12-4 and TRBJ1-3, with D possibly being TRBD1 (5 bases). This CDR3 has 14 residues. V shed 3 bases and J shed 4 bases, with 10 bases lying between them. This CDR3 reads CASSFSGDGNTIYF. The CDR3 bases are TGTGCCAGCAGTTTTAGCGGGGACGGAAACACCATATATTTT.

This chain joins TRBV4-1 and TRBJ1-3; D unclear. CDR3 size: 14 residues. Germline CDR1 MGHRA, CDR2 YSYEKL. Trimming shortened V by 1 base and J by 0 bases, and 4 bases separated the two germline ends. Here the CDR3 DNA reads TGCGCCAGCAGCCAAGTCAACTCTGGAAACACCATATATTTT. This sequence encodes CASSQVNSGNTIYF.

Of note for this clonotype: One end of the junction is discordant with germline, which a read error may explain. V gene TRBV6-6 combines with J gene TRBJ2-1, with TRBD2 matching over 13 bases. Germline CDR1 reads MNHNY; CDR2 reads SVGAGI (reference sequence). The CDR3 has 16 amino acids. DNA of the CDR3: TGTACCAGCACCTGGACTAGCGGGGGCCCCTACAATGAGCAGTTCTTC. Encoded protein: CTSTWTSGGPYNEQFF.

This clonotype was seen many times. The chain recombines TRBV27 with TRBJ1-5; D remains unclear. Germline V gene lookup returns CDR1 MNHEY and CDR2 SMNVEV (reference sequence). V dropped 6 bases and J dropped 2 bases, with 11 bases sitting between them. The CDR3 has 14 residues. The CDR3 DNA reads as TGTGCCAGCAGCTTAGGAAGGGGCAATCAGCCCCAGCATTTT. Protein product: CASSLGRGNQPQHF.

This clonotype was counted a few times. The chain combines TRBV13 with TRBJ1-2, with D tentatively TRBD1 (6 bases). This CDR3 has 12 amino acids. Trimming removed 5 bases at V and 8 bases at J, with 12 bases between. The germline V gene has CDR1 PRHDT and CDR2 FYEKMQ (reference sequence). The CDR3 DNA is TGTGCCAGCAGCCTAAACAGGGACGGCTACACCTTC. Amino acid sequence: CASSLNRDGYTF. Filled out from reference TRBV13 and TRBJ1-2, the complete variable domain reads AAGVIQSPRHLIKEKRETATLKCYPIPRHDTVYWYQQGPGQDPQFLISFYEKMQSDKGSIPDRFSAQQFSDYHSELNMSSLELGDSALYFCASSLNRDGYTFGSGTRLTVV.

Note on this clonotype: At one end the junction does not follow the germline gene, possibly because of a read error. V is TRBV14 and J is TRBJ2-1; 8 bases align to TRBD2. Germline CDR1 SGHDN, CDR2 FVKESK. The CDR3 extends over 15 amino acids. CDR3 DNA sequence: TGTGTCAGCAGCCCCGGACTAGCCCCCTACAATGAGCAGTTCTTC. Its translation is CVSSPGLAPYNEQFF.

In DNA form, the CDR3 reads TGTGCCAGCAGTTTATCGGTCTGGGGGGAGCTGTTTTTT. It codes for CASSLSVWGELFF. This chain uses TRBV27 with TRBJ2-2; D gene uncertain. The V and J ends lost 0 bases and 8 bases respectively, with 7 bases between them. Germline V gene data show CDR1 as MNHEY and CDR2 as SMNVEV (reference sequence). The length of the CDR3 is 13 residues.

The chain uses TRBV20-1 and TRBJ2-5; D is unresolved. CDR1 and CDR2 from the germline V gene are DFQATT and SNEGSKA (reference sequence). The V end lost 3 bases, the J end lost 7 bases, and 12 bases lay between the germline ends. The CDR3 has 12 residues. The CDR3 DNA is TGCAGTGCTAGCCCCGATTTGGCGACCCAGTACTTC. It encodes CSASPDLATQYF.

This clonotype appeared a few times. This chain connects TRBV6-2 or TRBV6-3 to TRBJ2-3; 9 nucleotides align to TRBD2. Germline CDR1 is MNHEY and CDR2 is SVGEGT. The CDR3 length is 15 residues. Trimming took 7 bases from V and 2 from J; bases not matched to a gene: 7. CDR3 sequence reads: CASKRLAGPTDTQYF. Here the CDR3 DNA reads TGTGCCAGCAAGAGGCTAGCGGGGCCCACAGATACGCAGTATTTT.

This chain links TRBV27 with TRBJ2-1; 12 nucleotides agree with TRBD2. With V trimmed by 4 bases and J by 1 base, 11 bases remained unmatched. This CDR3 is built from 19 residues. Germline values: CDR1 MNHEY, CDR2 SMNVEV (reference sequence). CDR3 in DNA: TGTGCCAGCAGTTCTCGGACTAGCGGGGTTGGTCGGTCCTACAATGAGCAGTTCTTC. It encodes CASSSRTSGVGRSYNEQFF.

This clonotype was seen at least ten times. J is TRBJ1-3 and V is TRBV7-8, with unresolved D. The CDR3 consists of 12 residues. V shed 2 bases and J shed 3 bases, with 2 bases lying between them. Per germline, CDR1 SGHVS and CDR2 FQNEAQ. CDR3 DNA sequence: TGTGCCAGCAGCTTATATGGAAACACCATATATTTT. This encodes CASSLYGNTIYF. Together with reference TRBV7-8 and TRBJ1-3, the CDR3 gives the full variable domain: GAGVSQSPRYKVAKRGQDVALRCDPISGHVSLFWYQQALGQGPEFLTYFQNEAQLDKSGLPSDRFFAERPEGSVSTLKIQRTQQEDSAVYLCASSLYGNTIYFGEGSWLTVV.

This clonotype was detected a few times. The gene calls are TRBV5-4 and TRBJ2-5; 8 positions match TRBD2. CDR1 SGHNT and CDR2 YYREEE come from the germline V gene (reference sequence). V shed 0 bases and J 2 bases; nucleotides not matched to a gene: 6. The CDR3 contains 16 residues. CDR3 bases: TGTGCCAGCAGCTTGGTCGGCGGGGGGTCTCAAGAGACCCAGTACTTC. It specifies CASSLVGGGSQETQYF.

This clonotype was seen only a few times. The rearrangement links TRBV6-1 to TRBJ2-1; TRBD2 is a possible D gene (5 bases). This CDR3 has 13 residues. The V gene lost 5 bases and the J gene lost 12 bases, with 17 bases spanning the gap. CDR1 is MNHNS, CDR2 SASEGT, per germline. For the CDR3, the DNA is TGTGCCAGCAGTCCTTCCGAGGGCCACAGGCAGTTCTTC. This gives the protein CASSPSEGHRQFF.

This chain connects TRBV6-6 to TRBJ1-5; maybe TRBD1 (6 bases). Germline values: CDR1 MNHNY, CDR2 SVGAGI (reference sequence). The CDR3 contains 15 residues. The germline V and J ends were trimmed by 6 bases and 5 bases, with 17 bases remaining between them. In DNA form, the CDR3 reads TGTGCCAGCAGCCCGAGGGGGGAGTTAGATCAGCCCCAGCATTTT. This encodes CASSPRGELDQPQHF.

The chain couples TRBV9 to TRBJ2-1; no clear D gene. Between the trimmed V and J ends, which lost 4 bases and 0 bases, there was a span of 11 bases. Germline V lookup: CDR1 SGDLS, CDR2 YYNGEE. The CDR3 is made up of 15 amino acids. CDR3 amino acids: CASSPSRGSYNEQFF. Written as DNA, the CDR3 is TGTGCCAGCAGCCCCTCCCGCGGCTCCTACAATGAGCAGTTCTTC.

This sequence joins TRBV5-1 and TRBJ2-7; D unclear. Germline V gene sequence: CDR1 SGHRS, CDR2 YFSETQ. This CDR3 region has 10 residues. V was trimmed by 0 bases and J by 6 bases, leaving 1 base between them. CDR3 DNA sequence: TGCGCCAGCAGCTTGGTCGAGCAGTACGTC. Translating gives CASSLVEQYV.